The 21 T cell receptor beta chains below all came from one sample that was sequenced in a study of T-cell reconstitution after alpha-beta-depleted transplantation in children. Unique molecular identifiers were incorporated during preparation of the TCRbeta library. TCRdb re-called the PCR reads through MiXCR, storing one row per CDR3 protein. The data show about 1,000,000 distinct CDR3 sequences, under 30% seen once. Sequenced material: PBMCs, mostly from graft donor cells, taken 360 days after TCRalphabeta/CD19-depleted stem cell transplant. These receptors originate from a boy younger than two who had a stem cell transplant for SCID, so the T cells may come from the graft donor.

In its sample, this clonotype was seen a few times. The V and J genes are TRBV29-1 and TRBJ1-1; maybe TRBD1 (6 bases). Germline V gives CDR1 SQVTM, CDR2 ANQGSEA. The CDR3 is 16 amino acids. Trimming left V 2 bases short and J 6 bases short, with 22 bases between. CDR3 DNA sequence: TGCAGCGTTGAACGACCCCTCACTAAGGGGGTTGCTGAAGCTTTCTTT. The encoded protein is CSVERPLTKGVAEAFF.

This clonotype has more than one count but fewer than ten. CDR3 amino acids: CASRTYRGETQYF. The CDR3 nucleotides read TGTGCCAGCAGAACATACCGGGGAGAGACCCAGTACTTC. This chain links TRBV7-8 with TRBJ2-5; D is possibly TRBD2 (5 bases). The V gene lost 6 bases and the J gene lost 4 bases, with 12 bases spanning the gap. CDR3 size: 13 residues. CDR1 and CDR2 (germline): SGHVS, FQNEAQ.

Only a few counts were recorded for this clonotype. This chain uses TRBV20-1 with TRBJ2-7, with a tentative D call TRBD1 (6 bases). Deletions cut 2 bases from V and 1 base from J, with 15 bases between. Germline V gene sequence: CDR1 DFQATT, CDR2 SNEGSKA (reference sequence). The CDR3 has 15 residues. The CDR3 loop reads CSARSPQGSSYEQYF. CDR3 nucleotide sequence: TGCAGTGCTAGAAGCCCCCAGGGGAGTTCCTACGAGCAGTACTTC.

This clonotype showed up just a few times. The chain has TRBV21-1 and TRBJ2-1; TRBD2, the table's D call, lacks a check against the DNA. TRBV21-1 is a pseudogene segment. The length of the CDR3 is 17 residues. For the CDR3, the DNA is TGTGCCAGCAGCAAAACGACGACTAGCGGGGGCTACAATGAGCAGTTCTTC. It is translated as CASSKTTTSGGYNEQFF.

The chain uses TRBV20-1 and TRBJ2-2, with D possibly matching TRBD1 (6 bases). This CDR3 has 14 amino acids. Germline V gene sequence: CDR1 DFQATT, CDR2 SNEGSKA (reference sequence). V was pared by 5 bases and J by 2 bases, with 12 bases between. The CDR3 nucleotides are TGCAGTGCTGTACCGGGACATAACACCGGGGAGCTGTTTTTT. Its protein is CSAVPGHNTGELFF.

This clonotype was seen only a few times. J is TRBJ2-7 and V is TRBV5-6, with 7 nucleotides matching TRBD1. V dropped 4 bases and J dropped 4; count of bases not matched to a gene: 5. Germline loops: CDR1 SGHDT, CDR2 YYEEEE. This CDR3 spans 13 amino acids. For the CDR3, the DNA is TGTGCCAGCAGCCAGGGGGTCGGATACGAGCAGTACTTC. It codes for CASSQGVGYEQYF.

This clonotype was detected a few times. The CDR3 DNA is TGCAGCAGTTTCAAAGGGTCAGGGGACCAAGAGACCCAGTACTTC. This gives the protein CSSFKGSGDQETQYF. The V gene is TRBV20-1, the J gene TRBJ2-5; D perhaps matches TRBD1 (6 bases). Germline-derived CDR1 and CDR2 are DFQATT and SNEGSKA (reference sequence). CDR3 length equals 15 residues.

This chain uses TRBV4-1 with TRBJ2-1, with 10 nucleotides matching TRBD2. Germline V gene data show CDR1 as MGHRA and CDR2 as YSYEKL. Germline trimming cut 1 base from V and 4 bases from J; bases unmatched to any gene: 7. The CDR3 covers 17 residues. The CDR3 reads CASSQGDGTSAYNEQFF. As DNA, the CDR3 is TGCGCCAGCAGCCAAGGAGACGGGACTAGCGCATACAATGAGCAGTTCTTC.

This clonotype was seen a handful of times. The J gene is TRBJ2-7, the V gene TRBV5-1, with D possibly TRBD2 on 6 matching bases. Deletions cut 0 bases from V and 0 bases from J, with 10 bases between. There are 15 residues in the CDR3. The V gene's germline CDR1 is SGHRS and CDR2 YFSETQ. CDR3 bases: TGCGCCAGCAGCTTGGAAGGCGGGGCCTCCTACGAGCAGTACTTC. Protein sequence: CASSLEGGASYEQYF. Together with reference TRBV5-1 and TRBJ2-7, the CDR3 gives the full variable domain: KAGVTQTPRYLIKTRGQQVTLSCSPISGHRSVSWYQQTPGQGLQFLFEYFSETQRNKGNFPGRFSGRQFSNSRSEMNVSTLELGDSALYLCASSLEGGASYEQYFGPGTRLTVT.

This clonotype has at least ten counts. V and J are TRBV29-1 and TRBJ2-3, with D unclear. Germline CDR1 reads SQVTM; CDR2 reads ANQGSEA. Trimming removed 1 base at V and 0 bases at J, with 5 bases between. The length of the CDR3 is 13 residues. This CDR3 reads CSVEGRSTDTQYF. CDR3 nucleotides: TGCAGCGTTGAAGGGAGAAGCACAGATACGCAGTATTTT.

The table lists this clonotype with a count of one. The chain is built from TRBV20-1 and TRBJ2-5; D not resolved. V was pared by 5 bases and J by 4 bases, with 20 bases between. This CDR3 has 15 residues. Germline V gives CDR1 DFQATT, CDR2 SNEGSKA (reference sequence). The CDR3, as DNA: TGCAGTGCTCCCCGGGCAGGTCCGCCAAGAGAGACCCAGTACTTC. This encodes CSAPRAGPPRETQYF.

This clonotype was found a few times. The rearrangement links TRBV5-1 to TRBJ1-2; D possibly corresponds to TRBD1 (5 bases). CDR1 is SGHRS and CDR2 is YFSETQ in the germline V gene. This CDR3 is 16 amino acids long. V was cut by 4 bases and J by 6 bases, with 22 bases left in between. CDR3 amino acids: CASSPVESGRGDGYTF. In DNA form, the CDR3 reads TGCGCCAGCAGCCCCGTGGAGTCGGGTAGGGGCGATGGCTACACCTTC.

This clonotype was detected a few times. The CDR3 region is CATSSRGLLSEQYF. The CDR3 coding sequence is TGTGCCACCAGCTCCCGGGGACTCCTCTCGGAGCAGTACTTC. The J gene is TRBJ2-7, the V gene TRBV15; tentative D call: TRBD2 (6 bases). Trimming stripped 5 bases from V and 7 bases from J, with 18 bases between. From germline, CDR1 is LNHNV and CDR2 YYDKDF (reference sequence). This CDR3 region has 14 residues.

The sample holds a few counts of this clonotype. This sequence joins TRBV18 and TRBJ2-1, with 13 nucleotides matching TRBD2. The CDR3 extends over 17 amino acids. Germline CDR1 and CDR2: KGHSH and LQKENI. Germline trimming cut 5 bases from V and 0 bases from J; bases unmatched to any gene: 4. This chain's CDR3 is CASSKGLAGNSYNEQFF. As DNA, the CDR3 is TGTGCCAGCTCAAAGGGACTAGCGGGGAACTCCTACAATGAGCAGTTCTTC.

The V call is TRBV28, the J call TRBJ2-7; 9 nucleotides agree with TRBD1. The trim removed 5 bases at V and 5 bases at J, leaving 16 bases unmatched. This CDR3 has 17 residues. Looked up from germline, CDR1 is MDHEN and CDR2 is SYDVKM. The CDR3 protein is CASSRYLGQGPGNEQYF. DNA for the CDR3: TGTGCCAGCAGTCGTTATCTTGGACAGGGGCCAGGCAACGAGCAGTACTTC.

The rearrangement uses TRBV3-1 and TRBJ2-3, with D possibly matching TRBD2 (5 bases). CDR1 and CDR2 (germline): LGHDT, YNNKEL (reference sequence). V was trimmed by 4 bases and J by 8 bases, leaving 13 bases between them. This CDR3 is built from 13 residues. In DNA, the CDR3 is TGTGCCAGCAGCCCCCGGGATCTAGGTACGCAGTATTTT. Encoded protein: CASSPRDLGTQYF.

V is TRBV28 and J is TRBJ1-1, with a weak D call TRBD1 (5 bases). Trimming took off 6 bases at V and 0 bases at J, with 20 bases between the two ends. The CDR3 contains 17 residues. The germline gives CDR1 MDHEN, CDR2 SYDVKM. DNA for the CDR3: TGTGCCAGCAGCCTATTGGCTATACAGGTCATGAACACTGAAGCTTTCTTT. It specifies CASSLLAIQVMNTEAFF.

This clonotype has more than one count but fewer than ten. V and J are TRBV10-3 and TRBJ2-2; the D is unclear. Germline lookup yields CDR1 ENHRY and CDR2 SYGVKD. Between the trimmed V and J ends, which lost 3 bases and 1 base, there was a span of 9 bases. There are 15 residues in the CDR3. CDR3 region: CAISEFAVNTGELFF. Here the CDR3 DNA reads TGTGCCATCAGTGAATTTGCGGTGAACACCGGGGAGCTGTTTTTT.

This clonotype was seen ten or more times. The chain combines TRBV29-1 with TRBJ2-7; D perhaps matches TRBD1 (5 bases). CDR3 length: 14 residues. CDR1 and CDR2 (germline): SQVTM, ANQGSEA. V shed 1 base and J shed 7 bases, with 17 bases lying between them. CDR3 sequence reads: CSVEVGTIPGEQYF. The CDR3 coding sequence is TGCAGCGTTGAAGTTGGTACCATCCCAGGGGAGCAGTACTTC.

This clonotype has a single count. This CDR3 reads CASSLVFGSGNTGELFF. DNA for the CDR3: TGTGCCAGCAGCTTGGTATTCGGGAGCGGAAACACCGGGGAGCTGTTTTTT. The V call is TRBV5-4, the J call TRBJ2-2, with D tentatively TRBD2 (6 bases). This CDR3 region has 17 residues. Germline V gene sequence: CDR1 SGHNT, CDR2 YYREEE (reference sequence). Between the trimmed V and J ends, which lost 0 bases and 2 bases, there was a span of 14 bases.

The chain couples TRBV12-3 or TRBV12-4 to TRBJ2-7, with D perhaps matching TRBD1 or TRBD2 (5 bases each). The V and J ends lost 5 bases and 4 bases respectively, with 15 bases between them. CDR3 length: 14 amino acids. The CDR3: CASSEPGRRYEQYF. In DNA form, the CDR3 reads TGTGCCAGCAGTGAACCGGGACGGCGGTACGAGCAGTACTTC.